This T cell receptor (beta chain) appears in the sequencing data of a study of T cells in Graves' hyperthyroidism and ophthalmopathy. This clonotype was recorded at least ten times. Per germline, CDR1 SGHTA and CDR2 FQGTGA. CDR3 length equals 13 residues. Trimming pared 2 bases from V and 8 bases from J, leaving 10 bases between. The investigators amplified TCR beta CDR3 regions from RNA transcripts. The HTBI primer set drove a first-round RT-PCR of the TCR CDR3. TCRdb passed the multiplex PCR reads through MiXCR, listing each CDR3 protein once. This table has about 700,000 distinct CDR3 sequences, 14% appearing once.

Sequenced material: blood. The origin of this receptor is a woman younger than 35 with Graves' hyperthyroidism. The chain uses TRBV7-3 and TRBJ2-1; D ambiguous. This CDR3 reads CASSLSRRDEQFF. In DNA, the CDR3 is TGTGCCAGCAGCTTATCACGTCGAGATGAGCAGTTCTTC.